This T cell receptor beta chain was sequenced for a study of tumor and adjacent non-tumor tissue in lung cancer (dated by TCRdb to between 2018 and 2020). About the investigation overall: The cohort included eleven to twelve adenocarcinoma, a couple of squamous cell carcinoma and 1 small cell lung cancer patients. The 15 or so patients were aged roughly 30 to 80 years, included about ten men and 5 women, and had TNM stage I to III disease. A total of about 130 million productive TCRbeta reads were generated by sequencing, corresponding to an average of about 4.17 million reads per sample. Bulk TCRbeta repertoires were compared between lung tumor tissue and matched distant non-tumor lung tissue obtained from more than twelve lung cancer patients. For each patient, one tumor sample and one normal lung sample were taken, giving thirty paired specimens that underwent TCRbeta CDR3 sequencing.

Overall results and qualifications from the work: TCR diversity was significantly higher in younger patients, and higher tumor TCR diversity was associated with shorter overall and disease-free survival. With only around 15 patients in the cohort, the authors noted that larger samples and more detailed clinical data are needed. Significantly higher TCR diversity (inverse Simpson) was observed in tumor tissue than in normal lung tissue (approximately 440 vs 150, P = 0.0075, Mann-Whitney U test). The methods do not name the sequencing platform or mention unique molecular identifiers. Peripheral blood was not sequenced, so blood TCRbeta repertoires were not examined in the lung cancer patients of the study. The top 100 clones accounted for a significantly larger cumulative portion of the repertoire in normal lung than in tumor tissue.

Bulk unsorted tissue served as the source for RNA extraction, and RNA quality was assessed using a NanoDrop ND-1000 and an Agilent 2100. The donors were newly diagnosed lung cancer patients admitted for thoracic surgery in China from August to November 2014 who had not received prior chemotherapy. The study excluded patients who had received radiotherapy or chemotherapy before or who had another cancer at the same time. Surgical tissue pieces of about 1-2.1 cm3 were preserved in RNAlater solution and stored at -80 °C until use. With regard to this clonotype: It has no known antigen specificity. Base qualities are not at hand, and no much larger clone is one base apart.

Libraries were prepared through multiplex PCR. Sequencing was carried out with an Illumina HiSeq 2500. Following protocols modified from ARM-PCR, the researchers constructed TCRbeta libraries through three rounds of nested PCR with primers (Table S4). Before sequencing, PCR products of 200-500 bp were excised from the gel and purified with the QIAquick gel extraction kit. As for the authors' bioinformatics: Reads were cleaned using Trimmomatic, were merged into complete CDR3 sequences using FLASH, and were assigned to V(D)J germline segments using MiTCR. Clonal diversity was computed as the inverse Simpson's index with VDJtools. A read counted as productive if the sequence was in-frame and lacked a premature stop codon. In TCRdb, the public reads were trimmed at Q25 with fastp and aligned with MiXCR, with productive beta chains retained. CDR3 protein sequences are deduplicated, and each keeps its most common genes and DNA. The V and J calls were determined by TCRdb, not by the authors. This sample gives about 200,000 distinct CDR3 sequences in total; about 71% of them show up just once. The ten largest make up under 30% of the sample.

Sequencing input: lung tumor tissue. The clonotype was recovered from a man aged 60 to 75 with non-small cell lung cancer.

DNA sequence: TGTGCCACCAGTGACCCCTATGGGTCAGGGGGTGCAGATACGCAGTATTTT. This is translated as CATSDPYGSGGADTQYF. Recombination linked TRBV24-1 to TRBJ2-3; 7 junctional bases match TRBD1. The germline V gene provides CDR1 KGHDR and CDR2 SFDVKD. The germline V end is reduced by 4 bases and the J end by 4 bases; junction bases left unmatched: 13. Including cysteine and phenylalanine, the CDR3 has 17 amino acids. Of the read, only the CDR3 DNA is kept; its 51 bases are in frame from base 1.